These T cell receptor beta chains were read from a single sample in a study of T cell repertoires in cytomegalovirus infection. One entry per CDR3 protein results from TCRdb running MiXCR on the reads. This table holds some 250,000 distinct CDR3 sequences, roughly 10% found once. Material for sequencing was PBMCs. The receptor source for this set is a human donor in good health (CMV status not recorded). Some clones in this sample may be carry-over from other donors' samples. The CDR3 runs from the conserved cysteine through the conserved F or W. The D gene is left open where the match is weak. Expanded clones are given a class, and other clones once, few, many or no size at all.

>14|many|TRBJ2-1|NA|TRBV7-2
TGTGCCAGCAGCTTATGGCGCGTGGGCAATGAGCAGTTCTTC
CASSLWRVGNEQFF
>14|once|TRBJ2-5|TRBD2|TRBV6-2/TRBV6-3
TGTGCCAGCAGTTACCCGCGGGGGGGGGAGACCCAGTACTTC
CASSYPRGGETQYF
>14|many|TRBJ1-6|TRBD1|TRBV7-2
TGTGCCAGCAGCTTGACAGGGGTTAATTCACCCCTCCACTTT
CASSLTGVNSPLHF
>13|many|TRBJ2-5|NA|TRBV5-1
TGCGCCAGCAGCTTGGTATTGGGGGAGACCCAGTACTTC
CASSLVLGETQYF
>14|few|TRBJ1-2|NA|TRBV12-3/TRBV12-4
TGTGCCAGCAGCCAGGGTCTAGCTAACTATGGCTACACCTTC
CASSQGLANYGYTF
>16|many|TRBJ2-5|TRBD2|TRBV5-6
TGTGCCAGCAGCTTGGGACTAGCGGGGATCCAAGAGACCCAGTACTTC
CASSLGLAGIQETQYF
>13|many|TRBJ2-1|NA|TRBV7-2
TGTGCCAGCAGCTCCACTCCCTACAATGAGCAGTTCTTC
CASSSTPYNEQFF
>15|many|TRBJ2-3|NA|TRBV11-2
TGTGCCAGCAGCTTAGAGGGAGGCTCCCCAGATACGCAGTATTTT
CASSLEGGSPDTQYF
>18|NA|TRBJ2-1|NA|TRBV27
TGTGCCAGCAGCTCATCGGCGGCAGGTTGGAGCTCCTACAATGAGCAGTTCTTC
CASSSSAAGWSSYNEQFF
>13|few|TRBJ2-5|NA|TRBV20-1
TGCAGTGAAACGTCGGGGGCCGGGGAGACCCAGTACTTC
CSETSGAGETQYF
>15|few|TRBJ1-4|TRBD1|TRBV12-3/TRBV12-4
TGTGCCAGCAGTTTTGGGACAGCCGGTGGGGAAAAACTGTTTTTT
CASSFGTAGGEKLFF
>15|many|TRBJ1-1|NA|TRBV7-2
TGTGCCAGCAGCTTACCGAAACAGAGAGGGACTGAAGCTTTCTTT
CASSLPKQRGTEAFF
>14|NA|TRBJ2-3|NA|TRBV7-2
TGTGCCAGCAGCCTTGGGACTCGCACAGATACGCAGTATTTT
CASSLGTRTDTQYF
>14|NA|TRBJ1-2|NA|TRBV9
TGTGCCAGCAGCATAAGCCTGGTTAACTATGGCTACACCTTC
CASSISLVNYGYTF
>18|NA|TRBJ1-6|NA|TRBV7-8
TGTGCCAGCAGCTTAAGTCTGAGCCGGAGCTCCTATAATTCACCCCTCCACTTT
CASSLSLSRSSYNSPLHF
>15|many|TRBJ1-2|TRBD1|TRBV7-2
TGTGCCAGCAGCGAACGGACAGGCGGTGCCTATGGCTACACCTTC
CASSERTGGAYGYTF
>11|NA|TRBJ1-2|NA|TRBV29-1
TGCAGCGTTGGAGATGGTCGTGGCTACACCTTC
CSVGDGRGYTF
>14|many|TRBJ1-2|NA|TRBV27
TGTGCCAGCAGGCAGAACACACAACCCTTCCGCTACACCTTC
CASRQNTQPFRYTF